This TCR beta chain is drawn from a study of CD8+CD57+ T cells in acquired aplastic anemia. Study-wide findings and caveats: Patients showed no significant difference from controls in CD8+ Simpson's diversity.

Genomic DNA served as template for TCR beta VDJ and CDR3 profiling. One entry per CDR3 protein, called by TCRdb with MiXCR from the reads. This sample yields over 200,000 distinct CDR3 sequences, of which 60% to 65% are seen a single time; approximately 30% belongs to the top ten. This clonotype came up many times. The antigen remains unidentified. V was shortened by 5 bases and J by 6 bases, with 17 bases between the two germline ends. The CDR3 loop spans 15 amino acids. The rearrangement links TRBV12-3 or TRBV12-4 to TRBJ2-1, with D possibly matching TRBD2 (5 bases). The clonotype originates from a human donor in good health. The specimen was sorted CD4+, CD8+, or CD8+CD57+ T cells (not recorded which) from PBMCs. This chain's CDR3 is CASSPHILLGNEQFF. The CDR3, as DNA: TGTGCCAGCAGTCCCCATATCCTACTAGGCAATGAGCAGTTCTTC.